The next 22 T cell receptor beta chains were all read from a single sample in a study of PD-1 blockade in classical Hodgkin lymphoma. No patient escaped relapse after autologous stem cell transplantation, and brentuximab vedotin exposure varied. The repertoire was sequenced with immunoSEQ multiplex PCR; TCRdb's copy has only in-frame clones and lacks some. Seen here are about 94,000 clones, roughly 89% observed once, and the top ten hold around 10%. Sequences were derived from peripheral blood mononuclear cells (PBMCs), sampled before the second cycle of nivolumab. The receptors stem from a human donor with classical Hodgkin lymphoma.

The chain couples TRBV6-5 to TRBJ2-7; 8 nucleotides match TRBD2. Unmatched junction bases numbered 7, after V lost 6 bases and J lost 6 bases. CDR3 length: 13 amino acids. Germline V CDR1 and CDR2: MNHEY, SVGAGI. The CDR3 region is CASRSGGRGEQYF. The CDR3 DNA is TGTGCCAGCAGAAGCGGGGGAAGGGGCGAGCAGTACTTC.

This sequence joins TRBV7-8 and TRBJ2-1; D is perhaps TRBD1 (6 bases). Germline V CDR1 and CDR2: SGHVS, FQNEAQ. V lost 4 bases to trimming and J lost 14 bases, with 15 bases between them. The length of the CDR3 is 12 residues. The CDR3 protein is CASSYMTGSKFF. The DNA for the CDR3 is TGTGCCAGCAGCTATATGACAGGTTCGAAGTTCTTC.

V and J are TRBV11-2 and TRBJ2-7, with D perhaps matching TRBD2 (5 bases). CDR3 length: 14 residues. CDR1 is SGHAT and CDR2 is FQNNGV in the germline V gene. V lost 0 bases and J 3 bases, leaving 9 bases between the germline ends. For the CDR3, the DNA is TGTGCCAGCAGCTTAGATTTCGGAGGCTACGAGCAGTACTTC. Protein sequence: CASSLDFGGYEQYF. Filled out from reference TRBV11-2 and TRBJ2-7, the complete variable domain reads EAGVAQSPRYKIIEKRQSVAFWCNPISGHATLYWYQQILGQGPKLLIQFQNNGVVDDSQLPKDRFSAERLKGVDSTLKIQPAKLEDSAVYLCASSLDFGGYEQYFGPGTRLTVT.

The genes are TRBV7-8 and TRBJ1-2; D not certain. Germline lookup yields CDR1 SGHVS and CDR2 FQNEAQ. The V end lost 5 bases, the J end lost 7 bases, and 14 bases lay between the germline ends. The CDR3 contains 13 residues. CDR3 loop: CASSRGELGGYTF. DNA for the CDR3: TGTGCCAGCAGCCGGGGAGAACTTGGTGGCTACACCTTC.

The chain joins TRBV27 to TRBJ1-5, with D uncertain. Per the germline V gene, CDR1 is MNHEY and CDR2 is SMNVEV (reference sequence). This CDR3 region has 13 residues. Trimming took 1 base from V and 4 from J, leaving 5 bases between them. CDR3 amino acids: CASSLLGNQPQHF. CDR3 sequence (DNA): TGTGCCAGCAGTTTATTGGGGAATCAGCCCCAGCATTTT.

This clone has a single count. The rearrangement uses TRBV10-3 and TRBJ2-7; possible D gene TRBD2, 5 bases. The CDR3 covers 15 residues. Germline assignment: CDR1 ENHRY and CDR2 SYGVKD. V was shortened by 0 bases and J by 5 bases, with 14 bases between the two germline ends. The CDR3 DNA is TGTGCCATCAGTGAGTCGGAAACCGGGGTGGACGAGCAGTACTTC. The encoded protein is CAISESETGVDEQYF.

V usage is TRBV27 and J usage is TRBJ2-5; 8 bases are shared with TRBD2. V shed 5 bases and J 4 bases; nucleotides not matched to a gene: 6. Germline assignment: CDR1 MNHEY and CDR2 SMNVEV (reference sequence). This CDR3 is 14 amino acids long. Here the CDR3 reads CASSPGTRGETQYF. CDR3 in DNA: TGTGCCAGCAGTCCCGGGACTAGGGGAGAGACCCAGTACTTC.

The chain links TRBV27 to TRBJ2-1, with D perhaps TRBD2 (6 bases). The CDR3 totals 16 residues. V lost 7 bases and J lost 3, with 19 bases in between. Germline V gene data show CDR1 as MNHEY and CDR2 as SMNVEV (reference sequence). This chain's CDR3 is CASNLKGDSYYNEQFF. The CDR3 nucleotides are TGTGCCAGCAACCTAAAAGGGGACTCTTACTACAATGAGCAGTTCTTC.

V and J are TRBV6-5 and TRBJ1-4; D is perhaps TRBD1 (5 bases). V was shortened by 8 bases and J by 6 bases, with 16 bases between the two germline ends. Germline V gene data show CDR1 as MNHEY and CDR2 as SVGAGI. This CDR3 has 14 residues. Here the CDR3 DNA reads TGTGCCAGCGGGGACTCGACTGGGCATGAAAAACTGTTTTTT. Its translation: CASGDSTGHEKLFF.

The V call is TRBV5-1, the J call TRBJ2-1; D not certain. The CDR3 has 13 residues. The V gene's germline CDR1 is SGHRS and CDR2 YFSETQ. Trimming removed 5 bases at V and 0 bases at J, with 6 bases between. The CDR3 spells CASRSSSYNEQFF. The CDR3 nucleotides read TGCGCCAGCAGGAGTAGCTCCTACAATGAGCAGTTCTTC.

This rearrangement joins TRBV7-9 to TRBJ2-1; 16 bases map to TRBD2. V gave up 4 bases and J gave up 2 bases; unmatched junction bases: 8. The CDR3 consists of 19 residues. Germline V gene data show CDR1 as SEHNR and CDR2 as FQNEAQ (reference sequence). The chain's CDR3 is CASSYPGLAGGGTYNEQFF. DNA for the CDR3: TGTGCCAGCAGCTACCCGGGACTAGCGGGAGGGGGGACCTACAATGAGCAGTTCTTC.

The rearrangement joins TRBV6-1 to TRBJ2-7; 7 bases are shared with TRBD2. Trimming took 6 bases from V and 2 from J; bases not matched to a gene: 7. The CDR3 loop spans 14 amino acids. In germline, CDR1 is MNHNS, CDR2 SASEGT. Here the CDR3 reads CASSVNRGAYEQYF. The CDR3 nucleotides read TGTGCCAGCAGCGTGAATCGGGGGGCCTACGAGCAGTACTTC.

The chain employs TRBV27 and TRBJ2-2; no firm D call. This CDR3 is built from 14 residues. V dropped 5 bases and J dropped 5 bases, with 12 bases sitting between them. The V gene's germline CDR1 is MNHEY and CDR2 SMNVEV (reference sequence). DNA for the CDR3: TGTGCCAGCAGTCAACGGACCCGGACCGGGGAGCTGTTTTTT. As protein: CASSQRTRTGELFF.

This clone was observed a single time. The V and J genes are TRBV21-1 and TRBJ2-1; the D segment call TRBD1 is taken from the table without a DNA check. TRBV21-1 is classified as a pseudogene. The CDR3 is 15 amino acids. The CDR3 DNA is TGTGCCAGCAGCGACCGGGACAGGGCTTACAATGAGCAGTTCTTC. It translates to CASSDRDRAYNEQFF.

The rearrangement uses TRBV6-6 and TRBJ2-1, with 8 nucleotides matching TRBD1. The V gene's germline CDR1 is MNHNY and CDR2 SVGAGI (reference sequence). CDR3 length: 15 residues. V dropped 6 bases and J dropped 3; count of bases not matched to a gene: 7. CDR3 sequence reads: CASSQTGAVYNEQFF. CDR3 in DNA: TGTGCCAGCAGCCAGACAGGGGCTGTCTACAATGAGCAGTTCTTC.

The chain carries TRBV6-5 and TRBJ2-1; D might be TRBD2 (7 bases). Deletions cut 2 bases from V and 10 bases from J, with 9 bases between. The CDR3 is 12 residues long. Germline V gene sequence: CDR1 MNHEY, CDR2 SVGAGI. CDR3 sequence reads: CASSYAGAEQFF. CDR3 bases: TGTGCCAGCAGTTACGCGGGGGCCGAGCAGTTCTTC.

This chain connects TRBV7-8 to TRBJ2-7; 8 bases agree with TRBD2. This CDR3 spans 15 amino acids. After removal of 5 bases from V and 0 bases from J, the junction contained 6 bases not matched to a gene. Germline CDR1 is SGHVS and CDR2 is FQNEAQ. As DNA, the CDR3 is TGTGCCAGCAGCAACCGGGGGGGGCACTCCTACGAGCAGTACTTC. Translating it yields CASSNRGGHSYEQYF.

This clone was seen just once. The chain couples TRBV5-1 to TRBJ2-1; no clear D. Germline-derived CDR1 and CDR2 are SGHRS and YFSETQ. The V and J ends lost 0 bases and 6 bases respectively, with 16 bases between them. CDR3 length: 16 residues. The CDR3 DNA sequence: TGCGCCAGCAGCTTGGCCCGGACCCCCCCGAGCAATGAGCAGTTCTTC. It translates to CASSLARTPPSNEQFF.

This chain connects TRBV7-9 to TRBJ2-7, with D tentatively TRBD2 (5 bases). The CDR3 totals 13 residues. CDR1 SEHNR and CDR2 FQNEAQ come from the germline V gene (reference sequence). V shed 3 bases and J shed 3 bases, with 9 bases lying between them. The CDR3 loop reads CASSLSRGYEQYF. The CDR3, as DNA: TGTGCCAGCAGCTTGTCTCGGGGCTACGAGCAGTACTTC.

J is TRBJ2-5 and V is TRBV4-1, with D perhaps TRBD1 or TRBD2 (6 bases each). The CDR3 has 17 residues. The V gene's germline CDR1 is MGHRA and CDR2 YSYEKL. V lost 1 base and J 2 bases, leaving 17 bases between the germline ends. The CDR3 spells CASSQGVWGAVQETQYF. The CDR3 nucleotides are TGCGCCAGCAGCCAAGGGGTATGGGGGGCCGTACAAGAGACCCAGTACTTC.

This chain joins TRBV7-8 and TRBJ2-6; D unclear. Between the trimmed V and J ends, which lost 9 bases and 0 bases, there was a span of 9 bases. CDR3 size: 14 residues. Germline V gives CDR1 SGHVS, CDR2 FQNEAQ. Written as DNA, the CDR3 is TGTGCCAGTCTGCCAGACTCTGGGGCCAACGTCCTGACTTTC. This encodes CASLPDSGANVLTF.

The rearrangement links TRBV5-1 to TRBJ1-3; a weak D match, TRBD1 (6 bases). Looked up from germline, CDR1 is SGHRS and CDR2 is YFSETQ. Between the trimmed V and J ends, which lost 4 bases and 3 bases, there was a span of 11 bases. There are 14 residues in the CDR3. CDR3 DNA sequence: TGCGCCAGCAGCACCGGGGGCTATGGAAACACCATATATTTT. Protein product: CASSTGGYGNTIYF.